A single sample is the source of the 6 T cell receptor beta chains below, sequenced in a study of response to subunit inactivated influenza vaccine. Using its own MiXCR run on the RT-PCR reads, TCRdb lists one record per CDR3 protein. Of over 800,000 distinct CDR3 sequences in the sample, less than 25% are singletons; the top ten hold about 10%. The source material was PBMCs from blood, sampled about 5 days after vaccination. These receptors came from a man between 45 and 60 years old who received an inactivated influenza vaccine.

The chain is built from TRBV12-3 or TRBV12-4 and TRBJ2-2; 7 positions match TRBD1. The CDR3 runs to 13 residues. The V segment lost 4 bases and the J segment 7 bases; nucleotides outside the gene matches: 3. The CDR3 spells CASSSHRGGELFF. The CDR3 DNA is TGTGCCAGCAGTTCCCACAGGGGCGGGGAGCTGTTTTTT.

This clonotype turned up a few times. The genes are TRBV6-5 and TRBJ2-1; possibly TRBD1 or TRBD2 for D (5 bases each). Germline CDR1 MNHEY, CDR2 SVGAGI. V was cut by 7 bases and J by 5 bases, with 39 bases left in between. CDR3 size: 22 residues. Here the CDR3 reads CASKILNRDRGFGIGKDNEQFF. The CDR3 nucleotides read TGTGCCAGCAAAATTTTGAACCGGGACCGAGGCTTTGGGATCGGGAAAGACAATGAGCAGTTCTTC.

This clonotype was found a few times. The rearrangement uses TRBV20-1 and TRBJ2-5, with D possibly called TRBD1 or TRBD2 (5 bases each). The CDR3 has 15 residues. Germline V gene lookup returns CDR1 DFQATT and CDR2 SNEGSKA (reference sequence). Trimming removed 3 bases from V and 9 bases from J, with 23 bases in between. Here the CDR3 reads CSARDGGQGDVSQYF. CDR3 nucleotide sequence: TGCAGTGCTAGGGATGGCGGGCAGGGAGATGTTTCCCAGTACTTC.

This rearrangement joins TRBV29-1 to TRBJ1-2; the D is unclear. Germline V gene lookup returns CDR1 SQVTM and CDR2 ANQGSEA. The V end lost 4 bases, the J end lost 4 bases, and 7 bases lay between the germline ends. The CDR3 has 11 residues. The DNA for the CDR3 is TGCAGCGTTGCCCTTCTCTATGGCTACACCTTC. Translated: CSVALLYGYTF.

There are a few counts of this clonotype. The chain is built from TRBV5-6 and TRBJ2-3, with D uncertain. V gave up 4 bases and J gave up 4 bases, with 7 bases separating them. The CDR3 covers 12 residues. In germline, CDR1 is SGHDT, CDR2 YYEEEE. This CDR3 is CASSHNPDTQYF. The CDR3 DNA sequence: TGTGCCAGCAGCCATAATCCAGATACGCAGTATTTT.

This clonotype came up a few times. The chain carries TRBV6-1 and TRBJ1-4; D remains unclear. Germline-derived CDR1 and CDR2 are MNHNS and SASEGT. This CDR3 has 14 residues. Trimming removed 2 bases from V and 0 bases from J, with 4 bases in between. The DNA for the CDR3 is TGTGCCAGCAGTGAATTTGCAACTAATGAAAAACTGTTTTTT. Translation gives CASSEFATNEKLFF.